Following are 17 T cell receptor beta chains from one sample sequenced in a study of blood T cell repertoires in COVID-19. Assay: immunoSEQ multiplex PCR; the TCRdb copy retains only in-frame clones and omits some. The repertoire consists of fewer than 300,000 clones, with around 87% occurring once and the leading ten covering around 2.5%. The sample taken for sequencing was peripheral blood. These receptors came from a woman between 50 and 59 years old with acute or convalescent COVID-19.

This clone has only one observation. This chain links TRBV19 with TRBJ2-2, with TRBD1 identical over 11 bases. Germline V gene data show CDR1 as LNHDA and CDR2 as SQIVND (reference sequence). The CDR3 is made up of 17 amino acids. V lost 6 bases and J lost 7; bases outside the gene matches: 13. The CDR3 spells CASSQISGTGGVGELFF. In DNA, the CDR3 is TGTGCCAGTAGCCAGATATCCGGGACAGGGGGGGTCGGGGAGCTGTTTTTT.

This chain uses TRBV6-5 with TRBJ1-5, with TRBD1 matching over 7 bases. Germline-derived CDR1 and CDR2 are MNHEY and SVGAGI. CDR3 length: 14 residues. V dropped 6 bases and J dropped 1; count of bases not matched to a gene: 3. CDR3: CASRAGGSNQPQHF. In nucleotides, the CDR3 is TGTGCCAGCAGGGCAGGGGGAAGCAATCAGCCCCAGCATTTT.

This chain links TRBV6-4 with TRBJ2-2; TRBD1 might be the D (6 bases). The V gene's germline CDR1 is MRHNA and CDR2 SNTAGT. The CDR3 has 14 amino acids. The V end was cut by 6 bases, the J end by 4 bases, with 12 bases between. CDR3: CASSQQGFTGELFF. CDR3 nucleotide sequence: TGTGCCAGCAGCCAACAGGGATTCACCGGGGAGCTGTTTTTT.

This clone occurred a few times. The J gene is TRBJ1-6, the V gene TRBV27; 10 nucleotides line up with TRBD1. There are 15 residues in the CDR3. The V gene end was trimmed by 6 bases and the J gene end by 8 bases; junction bases not matched to a gene: 7. Germline assignment: CDR1 MNHEY and CDR2 SMNVEV (reference sequence). CDR3 region: CASSPDRGLDSPLHF. The CDR3 region has the DNA TGTGCCAGCAGCCCAGACAGGGGGCTGGATTCACCCCTCCACTTT.

Note on this clone: Other DNA variants within this sample encode the same CDR3. The CDR3 loop is CASSIGSGSYNEQFF. Here the CDR3 DNA reads TGTGCCAGTAGTATAGGTAGCGGTTCCTACAATGAGCAGTTCTTC. This chain uses TRBV19 with TRBJ2-1; D perhaps matches TRBD2 (6 bases). Trimming took 1 base from V and 1 from J, leaving 8 bases between them. The CDR3 is made up of 15 amino acids. CDR1 is LNHDA, CDR2 SQIVND, per germline (reference sequence).

DNA for the CDR3: TGTGCCACCGGTGGGTACGGGATGGGCAATCAGCCCCAGCATTTT. This codes for CATGGYGMGNQPQHF. The chain joins TRBV24-1 to TRBJ1-5; D unresolved. The V gene's germline CDR1 is KGHDR and CDR2 SFDVKD. Trimming shortened V by 9 bases and J by 2 bases, and 16 bases separated the two germline ends. The CDR3 has 15 residues.

The V gene is TRBV25-1, the J gene TRBJ2-1; 10 positions match TRBD2. The germline V gene encodes CDR1 MGHDK and CDR2 SYGVNS. V was pared by 3 bases and J by 5 bases, with 7 bases of the junction left unmatched. The CDR3 runs to 16 residues. The CDR3 nucleotides are TGTGCCAGCAGTGATGTGGGACTAGCGAAAAACAATGAGCAGTTCTTC. This sequence encodes CASSDVGLAKNNEQFF.

This sequence joins TRBV10-3 and TRBJ1-2; 7 nucleotides match TRBD1. The CDR3 is 13 amino acids. Germline V gene lookup returns CDR1 ENHRY and CDR2 SYGVKD. V lost 6 bases and J lost 8; bases outside the gene matches: 9. CDR3 bases: TGTGCCATCAGAGGATGGGACAGCTCGGGCTACACCTTC. Its translation: CAIRGWDSSGYTF.

CDR3 sequence reads: CASSEEASSYNEQFF. CDR3 nucleotide sequence: TGTGCCAGCAGTGAGGAGGCCAGCTCCTACAATGAGCAGTTCTTC. The genes are TRBV2 and TRBJ2-1, with TRBD2 as a possible D gene (5 bases). In germline, CDR1 is SNHLY, CDR2 FYNNEI. The CDR3 length is 15 residues. Trimming removed 3 bases at V and 0 bases at J, with 9 bases between.

This clone was counted once. The V gene is TRBV11-2, the J gene TRBJ1-6; possible D gene TRBD1, 5 bases. The V and J ends lost 0 bases and 13 bases respectively, with 13 bases between them. The germline gives CDR1 SGHAT, CDR2 FQNNGV. The CDR3 sequence is 14 residues long. The CDR3 is CASSLDDRGVPLHF. In DNA form, the CDR3 reads TGTGCCAGCAGCTTAGATGATCGGGGGGTGCCCCTCCACTTT.

The chain employs TRBV11-2 and TRBJ1-4, with a weak D call TRBD1 (6 bases). CDR1 and CDR2 from the germline V gene are SGHAT and FQNNGV. The CDR3 has 17 amino acids. The V and J ends lost 1 base and 4 bases respectively, with 16 bases between them. In nucleotides, the CDR3 is TGTGCCAGCAGCTTAGCCCGGGGGGGGGCGTTTAATGAAAAACTGTTTTTT. Translation: CASSLARGGAFNEKLFF.

The chain recombines TRBV29-1 with TRBJ2-3; 8 positions agree with TRBD2. This CDR3 contains 15 residues. Trimming cost V 2 bases and J 5 bases; bases outside gene matches: 9. Per germline, CDR1 SQVTM and CDR2 ANQGSEA. The CDR3 DNA follows: TGCAGCGTTGAAAACGGGAGGGCCCTTGGAGATACGCAGTATTTT. It encodes CSVENGRALGDTQYF.

The V call is TRBV7-2, the J call TRBJ1-6; D is unclear. Germline values: CDR1 SGHTA, CDR2 FQGNSA. CDR3 size: 14 residues. V shed 9 bases and J shed 0 bases, with 9 bases lying between them. The CDR3 here is CASETSSYNSPLHF. The DNA of the CDR3 is TGTGCCAGTGAGACTAGCTCCTATAATTCACCCCTCCACTTT.

The table lists this clone with a few counts. The chain recombines TRBV9 with TRBJ2-3; maybe TRBD2 (5 bases). V lost 5 bases to trimming and J lost 5 bases, with 12 bases between them. Per germline, CDR1 SGDLS and CDR2 YYNGEE. This CDR3 is 13 amino acids long. CDR3 sequence (DNA): TGTGCCAGCAGGCCTTTTGCGGGAGATACGCAGTATTTT. Its protein is CASRPFAGDTQYF.

V gene TRBV19 combines with J gene TRBJ1-5, with 7 bases that match TRBD1. The junction had 7 bases not matched to a gene; V was cut back by 6 bases and J by 8 bases. The germline gives CDR1 LNHDA, CDR2 SQIVND (reference sequence). CDR3 length: 13 residues. The DNA for the CDR3 is TGTGCCAGTAGCTTAGACAGGGAGGAGCCCCAGCATTTT. It codes for CASSLDREEPQHF.

V and J are TRBV30 and TRBJ1-2; 8 bases fit TRBD1. From germline, CDR1 is GTSNPN and CDR2 SVGIG (reference sequence). V lost 1 base and J lost 4; bases outside the gene matches: 5. There are 14 residues in the CDR3. This chain's CDR3 is CAWSGYGTGYGYTF. CDR3 DNA sequence: TGTGCCTGGAGTGGGTACGGGACAGGCTATGGCTACACCTTC.

The rearrangement joins TRBV9 to TRBJ2-3, with 9 bases aligning to TRBD2. The CDR3 totals 17 residues. Germline V gene lookup returns CDR1 SGDLS and CDR2 YYNGEE. V shed 4 bases and J 0 bases; nucleotides not matched to a gene: 9. The CDR3 coding sequence is TGTGCCAGCAGCCCGGGAACTAGCGGGTATAGCACAGATACGCAGTATTTT. This encodes CASSPGTSGYSTDTQYF. Full variable domain (remainder filled in from reference TRBV9 and TRBJ2-3): DSGVTQTPKHLITATGQRVTLRCSPRSGDLSVYWYQQSLDQGLQFLIQYYNGEERAKGNILERFSAQQFPDLHSELNLSSLELGDSALYFCASSPGTSGYSTDTQYFGPGTRLTVL.